Presented here are 5 T cell receptor beta chains from one specimen sequenced in a study of control samples from healthy donors and cancer patients. TCRdb's copy holds only in-frame clones and misses some; the assay was immunoSEQ multiplex PCR. The table lists 65,000 to 90,000 clones, around 90% of them singletons. What was sequenced was PBMCs. The receptors here all came from a woman in her forties or fifties with colorectal cancer.

The chain is built from TRBV6-6 and TRBJ2-6, with TRBD1 identical over 7 bases. The CDR3 consists of 15 residues. Germline V gene lookup returns CDR1 MNHNY and CDR2 SVGAGI (reference sequence). The junction had 5 bases not matched to a gene; V was cut back by 6 bases and J by 3 bases. The DNA of the CDR3 is TGTGCCAGCAGCTTTACAGGGGTTGGGGCCAACGTCCTGACTTTC. Protein: CASSFTGVGANVLTF.

The chain uses TRBV10-3 and TRBJ1-2; TRBD1 matches 8 bases. Looked up from germline, CDR1 is ENHRY and CDR2 is SYGVKD. With V trimmed by 5 bases and J by 2 bases, 7 bases remained unmatched. This CDR3 is built from 15 residues. Here the CDR3 DNA reads TGTGCCATCAGTTACGGGGGACAGGCGAACTATGGCTACACCTTC. Protein product: CAISYGGQANYGYTF.

The chain couples TRBV7-9 to TRBJ2-4, with 9 positions matching TRBD1. The germline V gene has CDR1 SEHNR and CDR2 FQNEAQ (reference sequence). J was trimmed by 3 bases and V by 2 bases; bases with no gene match: 5. The CDR3 has 16 residues. CDR3 loop: CASSLSWDRVKNIQYF. In DNA form, the CDR3 reads TGTGCCAGCAGCTTATCCTGGGACAGGGTCAAAAACATTCAGTACTTC.

The CDR3 spells CASSLERGVNTGELFF. The CDR3 DNA follows: TGTGCCAGCAGCTTGGAGAGGGGGGTGAACACCGGGGAGCTGTTTTTT. V and J are TRBV5-6 and TRBJ2-2; D is perhaps TRBD1 or TRBD2 (6 bases each). V dropped 0 bases and J dropped 1 base, with 10 bases sitting between them. The CDR3 runs 16 residues. Germline V gene data show CDR1 as SGHDT and CDR2 as YYEEEE.

The chain has TRBV6-4 and TRBJ1-1, with D perhaps matching TRBD1 (5 bases). This CDR3 region has 15 residues. Germline CDR1 is MRHNA and CDR2 is SNTAGT. With 6 bases removed from V and 1 base from J, the gap between germline ends came to 15 bases. For the CDR3, the DNA is TGTGCCAGCAGCTTCGACAGCGCGGAGAACACTGAAGCTTTCTTT. Translation gives CASSFDSAENTEAFF.